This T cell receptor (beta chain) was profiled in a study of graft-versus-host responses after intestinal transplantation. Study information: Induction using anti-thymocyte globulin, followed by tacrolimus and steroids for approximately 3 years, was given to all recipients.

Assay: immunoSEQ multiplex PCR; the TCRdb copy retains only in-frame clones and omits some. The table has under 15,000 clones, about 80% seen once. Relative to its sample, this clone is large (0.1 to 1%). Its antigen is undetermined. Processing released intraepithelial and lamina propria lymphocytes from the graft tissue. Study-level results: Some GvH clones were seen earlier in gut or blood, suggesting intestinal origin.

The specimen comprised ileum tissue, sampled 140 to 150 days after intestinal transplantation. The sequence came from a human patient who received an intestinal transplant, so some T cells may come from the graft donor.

The CDR3 DNA follows: TGCGCCAGCAGCACCGGACTAGCGGGAGGGCGAGGTGAGCAGTTCTTC. It encodes CASSTGLAGGRGEQFF. The V call is TRBV5-1, the J call TRBJ2-1; the match to TRBD2 covers 15 bases. Germline V gives CDR1 SGHRS, CDR2 YFSETQ. This CDR3 spans 16 amino acids. V gave up 4 bases and J gave up 9 bases; unmatched junction bases: 8.